Each of the 22 T cell receptor beta chains below was sequenced from the same sample in a study of cytomegalovirus exposure and HLA in healthy donors (dated by TCRdb to between 2016 and 2019). Library method: the immunoSEQ multiplex PCR assay. For the multiplex PCR, a mixture combining 60 forward primers for TCR Vbeta segments and 13 reverse primers for TCR Jbeta segments was used. In TCRdb, the immuneACCESS table is reduced to in-frame sequences with V and J assigned. These tables do not hold every clone; where another copy was compared, an unresolved V gene accounts for under half, and the others remain unexplained. The sample profile shows 130,000 or so clones; nearly 90% of them were found once. The ten biggest clones cover roughly 0.53% of the sample. Sequenced: PBMCs. These receptors were collected from a woman in her forties in good health and CMV-seronegative.

The chain links TRBV7-2 to TRBJ2-3; TRBD2 is a possible D gene (6 bases). This CDR3 contains 13 residues. The germline V gene encodes CDR1 SGHTA and CDR2 FQGNSA. V was shortened by 5 bases and J by 6 bases, with 12 bases between the two germline ends. The CDR3 DNA reads TGTGCCAGCAGCGTAAGCCGGGAGGATACGCAGTATTTT. Amino acids: CASSVSREDTQYF.

This clone appeared once. V gene TRBV27 combines with J gene TRBJ1-2; D unresolved. The CDR3 length is 16 residues. Germline lookup yields CDR1 MNHEY and CDR2 SMNVEV (reference sequence). Between the trimmed V and J ends, which lost 5 bases and 1 base, there was a span of 17 bases. The CDR3 DNA follows: TGTGCCAGCAGTCCATTCCGTCAGGAACTTAACTATGGCTACACCTTC. This translates into CASSPFRQELNYGYTF.

V gene TRBV27 combines with J gene TRBJ2-5; 9 positions match TRBD1. Germline values: CDR1 MNHEY, CDR2 SMNVEV (reference sequence). Trimming at V came to 6 bases and at J to 5 bases, leaving 4 bases not matched to a gene. The CDR3 loop spans 13 amino acids. Here the CDR3 reads CASSPTGGETQYF. For the CDR3, the DNA is TGTGCCAGCAGCCCGACAGGGGGGGAGACCCAGTACTTC.

The rearrangement links TRBV7-2 to TRBJ1-5; tentative D call: TRBD1 (5 bases). CDR1 is SGHTA and CDR2 is FQGNSA in the germline V gene. This CDR3 region has 13 residues. V was trimmed by 6 bases and J by 7 bases, leaving 13 bases between them. CDR3 nucleotides: TGTGCCAGCAGTAGGCAGGGAGGGCAGCCCCAGCATTTT. Encoded protein: CASSRQGGQPQHF.

CDR3 amino acids: CASTAKPPGQVAKNIQYF. DNA for the CDR3: TGTGCCAGCACCGCAAAACCCCCGGGACAAGTGGCTAAAAACATTCAGTACTTC. V and J are TRBV27 and TRBJ2-4, with D possibly being TRBD1 (6 bases). Trimming took 7 bases from V and 4 from J, leaving 26 bases between them. Germline V gene lookup returns CDR1 MNHEY and CDR2 SMNVEV (reference sequence). The CDR3 loop spans 18 amino acids.

The chain combines TRBV30 with TRBJ2-5, with 7 bases aligning to TRBD2. The CDR3 sequence is 13 residues long. From germline, CDR1 is GTSNPN and CDR2 SVGIG (reference sequence). With 0 bases clipped from V and 11 bases from J, the junction kept 9 bases outside the gene matches. The CDR3 sequence is CAWSVGGSPLQYF. As DNA, the CDR3 is TGTGCCTGGAGTGTCGGCGGGAGTCCCCTTCAGTACTTC.

The V gene is TRBV29-1, the J gene TRBJ1-2; 10 nucleotides agree with TRBD1. CDR3 length: 13 residues. Germline CDR1 is SQVTM and CDR2 is ANQGSEA. V trimming: 6 bases; J trimming: 8 bases; junction bases outside the gene matches: 9. This chain's CDR3 is CSVAFGTGDGYTF. CDR3 DNA: TGCAGCGTCGCCTTTGGGACAGGGGACGGCTACACCTTC.

This clone was seen only once. This sequence joins TRBV5-1 and TRBJ2-2; perhaps TRBD1 as D (5 bases). Trimming removed 2 bases from V and 5 bases from J, with 10 bases in between. Germline-derived CDR1 and CDR2 are SGHRS and YFSETQ. The CDR3 sequence is 14 residues long. CDR3 region: CASSFLPGTGELFF. CDR3 sequence (DNA): TGCGCCAGCAGCTTCTTACCAGGGACCGGGGAGCTGTTTTTT.

A remark on this clone: One end of the junction does not line up with germline, which may come from a read error. The V and J genes are TRBV4-1 and TRBJ2-7; 8 bases fit TRBD1. The CDR3 is made up of 19 amino acids. In germline, CDR1 is MGHRA, CDR2 YSYEKL. CDR3 coding DNA: TGCGCCGGCAGCCAAGGAGTCCAACTAGGGACAGGTTATCCCTACGAGCAGTACTTC. Translation gives CAGSQGVQLGTGYPYEQYF.

The V and J genes are TRBV2 and TRBJ1-4; D is unresolved. The CDR3 covers 16 residues. The germline CDR1 and CDR2 sequences are SNHLY and FYNNEI. Trimming took off 3 bases at V and 1 base at J, with 12 bases between the two ends. CDR3 in amino acids: CASSDAGGETNEKLFF. CDR3 DNA sequence: TGTGCCAGCAGTGACGCCGGCGGGGAAACTAATGAAAAACTGTTTTTT.

This clone was seen just once. This chain uses TRBV20-1 with TRBJ1-2; D is unresolved. Germline CDR1 reads DFQATT; CDR2 reads SNEGSKA (reference sequence). The CDR3 runs to 10 residues. V lost 7 bases to trimming and J lost 3 bases, with 6 bases between them. The chain's CDR3 is CSGLDYGYTF. The CDR3 bases are TGCAGTGGACTAGACTATGGCTACACCTTC.

The chain joins TRBV11-2 to TRBJ2-1, with D possibly matching TRBD2 (6 bases). There are 16 residues in the CDR3. V was pared by 5 bases and J by 2 bases, with 16 bases between. The germline gives CDR1 SGHAT, CDR2 FQNNGV. CDR3 amino acids: CASSPTGVAAYNEQFF. The DNA for the CDR3 is TGTGCCAGCAGCCCTACGGGGGTCGCGGCCTACAATGAGCAGTTCTTC.

The V call is TRBV6-1, the J call TRBJ2-1, with 10 bases matching TRBD2. Germline V gene data show CDR1 as MNHNS and CDR2 as SASEGT. The J segment lost 5 bases and the V segment lost 3 bases, leaving 4 bases of the junction unmatched. The CDR3 loop spans 15 amino acids. CDR3 nucleotides: TGTGCCAGCAGTGATTGGACTAGCGGCAACAATGAGCAGTTCTTC. This gives the protein CASSDWTSGNNEQFF.

The chain links TRBV5-8 to TRBJ2-1, with TRBD2 matching over 8 bases. This CDR3 is 15 amino acids long. V gave up 2 bases and J gave up 9 bases; unmatched junction bases: 10. Germline V gene data show CDR1 as SGHTS and CDR2 as YDEGEE. DNA for the CDR3: TGTGCCAGCAGCTTCCGGACGGGAGGGCGGGTTGAGCAGTTCTTC. This translates into CASSFRTGGRVEQFF. The full variable domain, rest sourced from reference TRBV5-8 and TRBJ2-1, is EAGVTQSPTHLIKTRGQQATLRCSPISGHTSVYWYQQALGLGLQFLLWYDEGEERNRGNFPPRFSGRQFPNYSSELNVNALELEDSALYLCASSFRTGGRVEQFFGPGTRLTVL.

This chain joins TRBV21-1 and TRBJ2-1; TRBD2, as called in the table, went unchecked against the DNA. TRBV21-1 is a pseudogene locus. There are 13 residues in the CDR3. In DNA form, the CDR3 reads TGTGCCAGCAGAGAGGACTTCTACAATGAGCAGTTCTTC. Protein sequence: CASREDFYNEQFF.

This chain joins TRBV6-5 and TRBJ2-1; 12 bases are a match to TRBD2. Losses at the gene ends were 2 bases for V and 12 bases for J; bases not matched to a gene: 8. CDR3 length: 15 amino acids. Germline CDR1 MNHEY, CDR2 SVGAGI. The CDR3 reads CASSYDASGRAGQFF. CDR3 DNA sequence: TGTGCCAGCAGTTACGACGCTAGCGGGAGGGCCGGGCAGTTCTTC.

DNA of the CDR3: TGTGCCAGCAGCGTGGCCTTGGGAGAAGGAAACACCATATATTTT. Translation gives CASSVALGEGNTIYF. The rearrangement uses TRBV5-4 and TRBJ1-3; no firm D call. The CDR3 runs 15 residues. The V end was cut by 4 bases, the J end by 4 bases, with 15 bases between. Germline-derived CDR1 and CDR2 are SGHNT and YYREEE (reference sequence).

This sequence joins TRBV5-1 and TRBJ2-2; 7 nucleotides align to TRBD1. After removal of 4 bases from V and 0 bases from J, the junction contained 3 bases not matched to a gene. The CDR3 extends over 15 amino acids. CDR1 and CDR2 (germline): SGHRS, YFSETQ. The DNA of the CDR3 is TGCGCCAGCAGCCGACAGGGAGCGAACACCGGGGAGCTGTTTTTT. Its protein is CASSRQGANTGELFF.

The chain combines TRBV19 with TRBJ2-3; tentative D call: TRBD1 (6 bases). The V gene's germline CDR1 is LNHDA and CDR2 SQIVND (reference sequence). V lost 5 bases to trimming and J lost 0 bases, with 12 bases between them. The CDR3 extends over 15 amino acids. The CDR3 coding sequence is TGTGCCAGTAGTTCGCGACAGGACAGCACAGATACGCAGTATTTT. It encodes CASSSRQDSTDTQYF.

The chain is built from TRBV5-1 and TRBJ2-2; D remains unclear. This CDR3 contains 14 residues. Trimming shortened V by 2 bases and J by 0 bases, and 5 bases separated the two germline ends. Per the germline V gene, CDR1 is SGHRS and CDR2 is YFSETQ. The CDR3 region is CASSFSTNTGELFF. For the CDR3, the DNA is TGCGCCAGCAGCTTCTCTACGAACACCGGGGAGCTGTTTTTT. Based on the CDR3 plus reference TRBV5-1 and TRBJ2-2, the full variable domain is KAGVTQTPRYLIKTRGQQVTLSCSPISGHRSVSWYQQTPGQGLQFLFEYFSETQRNKGNFPGRFSGRQFSNSRSEMNVSTLELGDSALYLCASSFSTNTGELFFGEGSRLTVL.

This rearrangement joins TRBV11-2 to TRBJ1-2; a weak D match, TRBD1 (6 bases). V lost 1 base to trimming and J lost 7 bases, with 16 bases between them. Germline CDR1 is SGHAT and CDR2 is FQNNGV. This CDR3 is 15 amino acids long. DNA for the CDR3: TGTGCCAGCAGCTTAGTCTTTACAGGGCGTAGTGGCTACACCTTC. This gives the protein CASSLVFTGRSGYTF.

The rearrangement joins TRBV28 to TRBJ1-1; D uncertain. Deletions cut 3 bases from V and 4 bases from J, with 12 bases between. Germline V gives CDR1 MDHEN, CDR2 SYDVKM. The CDR3 runs 14 residues. The CDR3 DNA follows: TGTGCCAGCAGTTTGATGACTATCGTCACTGAAGCTTTCTTT. It encodes CASSLMTIVTEAFF.